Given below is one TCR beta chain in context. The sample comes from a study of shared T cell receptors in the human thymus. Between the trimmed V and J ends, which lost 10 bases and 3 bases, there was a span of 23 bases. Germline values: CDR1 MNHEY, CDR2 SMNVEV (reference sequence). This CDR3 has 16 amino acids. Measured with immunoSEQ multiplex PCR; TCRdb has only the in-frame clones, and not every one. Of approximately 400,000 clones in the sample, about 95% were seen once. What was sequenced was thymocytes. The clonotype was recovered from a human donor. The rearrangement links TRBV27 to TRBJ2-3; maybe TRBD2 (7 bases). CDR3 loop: CATARGAETKTDTQYF. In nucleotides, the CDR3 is TGTGCCACCGCCCGGGGGGCGGAGACTAAGACAGATACGCAGTATTTT.